This T cell receptor (beta chain) is from a study of blood T cells in healthy people across ages. For the second PCR, which ran for about 7 to 11 cycles, a sample-barcoded 5' primer and a J-beta primer mix were used. TCRdb used MiXCR to reprocess the 5' RACE reads, holding one entry per CDR3 protein. The repertoire holds about 1.8 million distinct CDR3 sequences, around 48% seen once, with 2.1% in the top ten. CDR3 size: 18 residues. The ends were cut back, 3 bases at V and 0 bases at J, with 21 bases in the middle. CDR1 and CDR2 (germline): SGHVS, FNYEAQ. The individuals who served as donors were healthy Caucasians living in Russia, aged roughly 6 to 90.

Source material: blood. V gene TRBV7-6 combines with J gene TRBJ2-7, with D perhaps TRBD2 (6 bases). This receptor was taken from a woman aged 40 to 55 in good health. DNA of the CDR3: TGTGCCAGCAGCTTGACCCAACCCCGGGACTCCCGCTCCTACGAGCAGTACTTC. The encoded protein is CASSLTQPRDSRSYEQYF.